This T cell receptor beta chain is from a study of graft-versus-host responses after intestinal transplantation. The wider study: Recipients underwent multivisceral, liver-intestinal, or isolated intestinal transplants. Broader study findings: Graft-donor T cell macrochimerism coincided with high graft-versus-host to host-versus-graft clonal ratios in allografts. Declining HvG levels early post-transplant were linked to peak circulating GvH clone levels. GvH clones were found in recipient marrow; some appeared first in ileum or blood.

The authors processed graft tissue to release intraepithelial and lamina propria lymphocytes. The junction had 7 bases not matched to a gene; V was cut back by 8 bases and J by 4 bases. The germline V gene encodes CDR1 MRHNA and CDR2 SNTAGT. The CDR3 spans 14 residues. The assay was immunoSEQ multiplex PCR, and TCRdb's table has in-frame clones only and misses some. The table records about 30,000 clones, 80% of them present only once. This clone was recorded only once. The antigen remains undetermined. Sequenced material: ileum tissue, taken 98 days after intestinal transplantation. The receptor was isolated from a human patient who received an intestinal transplant, so some T cells may come from the graft donor. This chain uses TRBV6-4 with TRBJ2-3; 9 positions agree with TRBD2. This CDR3 is CASSGLAWADTQYF. The CDR3 DNA reads as TGTGCCAGCTCTGGACTAGCGTGGGCAGATACGCAGTATTTT.